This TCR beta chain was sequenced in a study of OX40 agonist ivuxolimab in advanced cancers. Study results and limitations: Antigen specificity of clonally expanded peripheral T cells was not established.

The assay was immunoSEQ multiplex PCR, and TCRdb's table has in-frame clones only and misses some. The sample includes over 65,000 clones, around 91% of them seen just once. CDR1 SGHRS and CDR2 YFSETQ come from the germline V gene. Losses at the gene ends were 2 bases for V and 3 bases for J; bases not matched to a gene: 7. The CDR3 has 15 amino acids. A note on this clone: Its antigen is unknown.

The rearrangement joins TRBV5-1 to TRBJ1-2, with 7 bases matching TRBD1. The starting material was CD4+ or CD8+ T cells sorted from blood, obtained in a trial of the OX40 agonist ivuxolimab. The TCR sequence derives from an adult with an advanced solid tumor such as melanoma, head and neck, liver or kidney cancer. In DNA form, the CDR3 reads TGCGCCAGCAGCTTAAATGCAGGGGGGGACTATGGCTACACCTTC. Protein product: CASSLNAGGDYGYTF.